These 17 T cell receptor beta chains were sequenced from one sample in a study of early T cells in non-severe SARS-CoV-2 infection. TCRdb reprocessed the 5' RACE reads via MiXCR and lists one record per CDR3 protein. The sample shows tens of thousands of distinct CDR3 sequences, 2.9% of them seen only once. The specimen was whole blood. The origin of the receptors is an adult who was a healthcare worker with PCR-confirmed SARS-CoV-2 infection or an uninfected control (not recorded which).

This clonotype is medium-sized in the sample. The J gene is TRBJ1-5, the V gene TRBV19; D is ambiguous. This CDR3 is 15 amino acids long. Germline V gene lookup returns CDR1 LNHDA and CDR2 SQIVND (reference sequence). V lost 1 base to trimming and J lost 3 bases, with 10 bases between them. The CDR3 bases are TGTGCCAGTAGTATAGTTCGGCAGAACAATCAGCCCCAGCATTTT. This gives the protein CASSIVRQNNQPQHF. Full variable domain (outside the CDR3, taken from reference TRBV19 and TRBJ1-5): DGGITQSPKYLFRKEGQNVTLSCEQNLNHDAMYWYRQDPGQGLRLIYYSQIVNDFQKGDIAEGYSVSREKKESFPLTVTSAQKNPTAFYLCASSIVRQNNQPQHFGDGTRLSIL.

The V call is TRBV27, the J call TRBJ2-2; D ambiguous. Between the trimmed V and J ends, which lost 4 bases and 6 bases, there was a span of 12 bases. CDR3 size: 14 residues. CDR1 and CDR2 from the germline V gene are MNHEY and SMNVEV (reference sequence). The CDR3 protein is CASSSGVGAGELFF. In nucleotides, the CDR3 is TGTGCCAGCAGTTCAGGTGTTGGGGCCGGGGAGCTGTTTTTT.

This clonotype appeared many times. The chain carries TRBV7-9 and TRBJ1-2; 10 positions agree with TRBD1. J gave up 7 bases and V 5 bases, and 4 bases lay outside the gene matches. CDR1 is SEHNR, CDR2 FQNEAQ, per germline (reference sequence). The CDR3 contains 13 residues. In nucleotides, the CDR3 is TGTGCCAGCAGCCAATGGACAGGGGGTGGCTACACCTTC. Protein sequence: CASSQWTGGGYTF. Together with reference TRBV7-9 and TRBJ1-2, the CDR3 gives the full variable domain: DTGVSQNPRHKITKRGQNVTFRCDPISEHNRLYWYRQTLGQGPEFLTYFQNEAQLEKSRLLSDRFSAERPKGSFSTLEIQRTEQGDSAMYLCASSQWTGGGYTFGSGTRLTVV.

This clonotype was detected many times. This chain links TRBV24-1 with TRBJ1-2, with D maybe TRBD1 (5 bases). Germline CDR1 KGHDR, CDR2 SFDVKD. Between the trimmed V and J ends, which lost 12 bases and 4 bases, there was a span of 20 bases. The CDR3 length is 14 residues. The DNA for the CDR3 is TGTGCCCACGCATCGGGGGTTAAAACCTATGGCTACACCTTC. Its translation: CAHASGVKTYGYTF.

There are many counts of this clonotype. The V and J genes are TRBV7-3 and TRBJ1-1; D call uncertain. Germline V gene lookup returns CDR1 SGHTA and CDR2 FQGTGA. Trimming took 5 bases from V and 3 from J, leaving 10 bases between them. This CDR3 has 13 residues. The DNA for the CDR3 is TGTGCCAGCAGCAACGGACTTCACACTGAAGCTTTCTTT. Amino acid sequence: CASSNGLHTEAFF.

This clonotype was observed at least ten times. This chain uses TRBV2 with TRBJ2-5, with a possible D match to TRBD2 (6 bases). The CDR3 sequence is 14 residues long. Per the germline V gene, CDR1 is SNHLY and CDR2 is FYNNEI. Between the trimmed V and J ends, which lost 2 bases and 7 bases, there was a span of 14 bases. CDR3 residues: CASSERGVFGTQYF. For the CDR3, the DNA is TGTGCCAGCAGTGAACGCGGGGTTTTCGGGACCCAGTACTTC.

V and J are TRBV6-5 and TRBJ2-3, with 10 nucleotides matching TRBD2. Per germline, CDR1 MNHEY and CDR2 SVGAGI. After removal of 8 bases from V and 2 bases from J, the junction contained 7 bases not matched to a gene. CDR3 length: 15 amino acids. The CDR3: CASAASGGVTDTQYF. The CDR3 DNA follows: TGTGCCAGCGCGGCGAGCGGGGGGGTCACAGATACGCAGTATTTT.

This clonotype was detected ten times or more. V is TRBV25-1 and J is TRBJ2-1; possible D gene TRBD2, 6 bases. CDR1 MGHDK and CDR2 SYGVNS come from the germline V gene. CDR3 length equals 11 residues. The germline V and J ends were trimmed by 6 bases and 10 bases, with 10 bases remaining between them. The CDR3 DNA is TGTGCCAGCAGGGCGGGGATAGAGCAGTTCTTC. It codes for CASRAGIEQFF.

This rearrangement joins TRBV7-2 to TRBJ2-4, with a possible D match to TRBD2 (6 bases). The V gene lost 6 bases and the J gene lost 6 bases, with 15 bases spanning the gap. The CDR3 has 14 residues. From germline, CDR1 is SGHTA and CDR2 FQGNSA. DNA for the CDR3: TGTGCCAGCAGTCCTCAGTCCGGGAGAAACATTCAGTACTTC. The encoded protein is CASSPQSGRNIQYF.

There are many counts of this clonotype. The rearrangement links TRBV5-1 to TRBJ1-1; D is ambiguous. The CDR3 has 14 residues. The germline V and J ends were trimmed by 5 bases and 6 bases, with 17 bases remaining between them. The germline V gene encodes CDR1 SGHRS and CDR2 YFSETQ. The CDR3 sequence: CASRTTTRMAEAFF. CDR3 bases: TGCGCCAGCAGAACGACAACCCGGATGGCTGAAGCTTTCTTT.

This clonotype was recorded at least ten times. The chain recombines TRBV5-1 with TRBJ1-5; D perhaps matches TRBD1 (5 bases). This CDR3 comprises 15 residues. Germline CDR1 is SGHRS and CDR2 is YFSETQ. Trimming cost V 4 bases and J 4 bases, with 15 bases left between them. The CDR3 loop is CASSQTGDANQPQHF. CDR3 DNA: TGCGCCAGCAGCCAGACGGGGGACGCAAATCAGCCCCAGCATTTT.

The chain has TRBV23-1 and TRBJ2-6; 9 bases align to TRBD1. TRBV23-1 has ORF status, its function being uncertain. With V trimmed by 2 bases and J by 2 bases, 7 bases remained unmatched. The CDR3 spans 18 residues. The DNA of the CDR3 is TGCGCCAGCAGTCAAGCAACCGGGACAGGGACTGGGGCCAACGTCCTGACTTTC. This codes for CASSQATGTGTGANVLTF.

This chain links TRBV11-2 with TRBJ2-3; D is perhaps TRBD2 (7 bases). In germline, CDR1 is SGHAT, CDR2 FQNNGV. The CDR3 contains 15 residues. V was trimmed by 3 bases and J by 3 bases, leaving 13 bases between them. CDR3 DNA sequence: TGTGCCAGCAGCTTTCGCGGGGGCCGAACAGATACGCAGTATTTT. This encodes CASSFRGGRTDTQYF.

This clonotype is medium-sized in the sample. The rearrangement joins TRBV12-3 or TRBV12-4 to TRBJ1-2; possibly TRBD1 for D (6 bases). This CDR3 region has 11 residues. Trimming pared 5 bases from V and 8 bases from J, leaving 9 bases between. In nucleotides, the CDR3 is TGTGCCAGCAGTACAGGGTACGGCTACACCTTC. Translating gives CASSTGYGYTF.

In this sample, this clonotype turned up many times. The rearrangement links TRBV19 to TRBJ2-5; 10 bases map to TRBD2. The CDR3 is 19 amino acids. Germline CDR1 is LNHDA and CDR2 is SQIVND (reference sequence). The V gene end was trimmed by 3 bases and the J gene end by 5 bases; junction bases not matched to a gene: 18. The CDR3 here is CASSMVSVVLAGAGETQYF. DNA of the CDR3: TGTGCCAGTAGTATGGTCTCTGTCGTTCTAGCGGGGGCCGGGGAGACCCAGTACTTC.

This clonotype was recorded many times. This chain links TRBV2 with TRBJ1-5; D ambiguous. The V gene's germline CDR1 is SNHLY and CDR2 FYNNEI. Trimming took off 5 bases at V and 7 bases at J, with 15 bases between the two ends. The CDR3 runs to 14 residues. The CDR3, as DNA: TGTGCCAGCAGTCAGACGGGGTCGAGGCAGCCCCAGCATTTT. Translated, it gives CASSQTGSRQPQHF.

This clonotype showed up many times. The chain uses TRBV6-6 and TRBJ2-1; 9 bases are a match to TRBD2. Germline-derived CDR1 and CDR2 are MNHNY and SVGAGI (reference sequence). This CDR3 comprises 15 residues. The junction had 5 bases not matched to a gene; V was cut back by 1 base and J by 7 bases. The CDR3 spells CASSYLAGAANEQFF. In DNA, the CDR3 is TGTGCCAGCAGTTACTTAGCGGGGGCAGCAAATGAGCAGTTCTTC.